What follows are 2 T cell receptor beta chains derived from one specimen sequenced in a study of T cell changes during pregnancy in multiple sclerosis. Method: immunoSEQ multiplex PCR; TCRdb's copy keeps in-frame clones and lacks some. The table has around 70,000 clones, 80% to 95% seen once. The sample was peripheral blood, taken after pregnancy. Receptors were obtained from a female donor in good health, enrolled as a control in a pregnancy study.

V is TRBV7-8 and J is TRBJ2-3; 7 positions match TRBD2. Germline values: CDR1 SGHVS, CDR2 FQNEAQ. The CDR3 extends over 19 amino acids. Unmatched junction bases numbered 14, after V lost 1 base and J lost 1 base. The CDR3 region is CASSLDIAGYSYGTDTQYF. The CDR3 DNA follows: TGTGCCAGCAGCTTAGATATAGCGGGCTATTCCTACGGCACAGATACGCAGTATTTT.

The chain uses TRBV19 and TRBJ1-2; the D is unclear. Germline values: CDR1 LNHDA, CDR2 SQIVND (reference sequence). V gave up 7 bases and J gave up 2 bases, with 17 bases separating them. This CDR3 contains 15 residues. CDR3 amino acids: CASNRSPGGNYGYTF. The CDR3 DNA reads as TGTGCCAGTAATCGGAGTCCGGGAGGGAACTATGGCTACACCTTC.